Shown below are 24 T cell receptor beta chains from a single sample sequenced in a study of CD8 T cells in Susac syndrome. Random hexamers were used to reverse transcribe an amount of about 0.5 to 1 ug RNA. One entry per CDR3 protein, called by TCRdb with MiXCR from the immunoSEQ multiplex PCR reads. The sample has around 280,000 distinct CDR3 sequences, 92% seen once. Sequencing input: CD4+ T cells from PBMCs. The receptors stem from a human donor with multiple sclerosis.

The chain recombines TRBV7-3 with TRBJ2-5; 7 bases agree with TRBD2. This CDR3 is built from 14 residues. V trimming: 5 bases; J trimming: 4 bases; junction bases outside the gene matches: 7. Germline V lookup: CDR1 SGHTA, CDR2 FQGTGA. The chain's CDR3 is CASSDSGRGETQYF. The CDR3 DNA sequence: TGTGCCAGCAGCGATAGCGGGCGCGGAGAGACCCAGTACTTC.

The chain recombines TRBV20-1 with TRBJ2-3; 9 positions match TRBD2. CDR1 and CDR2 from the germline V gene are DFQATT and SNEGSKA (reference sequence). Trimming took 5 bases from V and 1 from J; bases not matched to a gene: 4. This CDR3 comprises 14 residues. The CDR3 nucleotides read TGCAGTGCTTGGACTAGCGATGGCACAGATACGCAGTATTTT. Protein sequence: CSAWTSDGTDTQYF.

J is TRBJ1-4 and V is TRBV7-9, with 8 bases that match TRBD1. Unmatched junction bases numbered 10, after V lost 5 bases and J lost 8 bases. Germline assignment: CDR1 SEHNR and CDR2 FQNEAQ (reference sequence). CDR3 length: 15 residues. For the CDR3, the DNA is TGTGCCAGCAGCACCGGACAGGGAGAGGAGGAAAAACTGTTTTTT. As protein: CASSTGQGEEEKLFF.

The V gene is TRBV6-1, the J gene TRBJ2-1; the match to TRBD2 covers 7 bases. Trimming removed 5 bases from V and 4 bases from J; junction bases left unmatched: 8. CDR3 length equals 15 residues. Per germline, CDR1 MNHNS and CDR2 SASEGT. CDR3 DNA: TGTGCCAGCAGTAATTCCGGGACTATTTACAATGAGCAGTTCTTC. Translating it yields CASSNSGTIYNEQFF.

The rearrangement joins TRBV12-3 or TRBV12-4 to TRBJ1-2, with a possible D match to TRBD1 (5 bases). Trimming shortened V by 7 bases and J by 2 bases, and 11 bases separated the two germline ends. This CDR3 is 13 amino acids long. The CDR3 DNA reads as TGTGCCAGCAATCCCCGGGGGAACTATGGCTACACCTTC. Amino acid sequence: CASNPRGNYGYTF.

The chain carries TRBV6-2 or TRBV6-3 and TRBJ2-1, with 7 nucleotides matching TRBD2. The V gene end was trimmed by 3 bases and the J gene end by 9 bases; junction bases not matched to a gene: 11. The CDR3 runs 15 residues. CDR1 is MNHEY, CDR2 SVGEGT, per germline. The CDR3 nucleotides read TGTGCCAGCAGTTATAGCGGCGGGAGTGAGGGTGAGCAGTTCTTC. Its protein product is CASSYSGGSEGEQFF.

The CDR3, as DNA: TGTGCCAGCACAACGGACTCCTACGAGCAGTACTTC. It is translated as CASTTDSYEQYF. The chain uses TRBV2 and TRBJ2-7, with D unresolved. Looked up from germline, CDR1 is SNHLY and CDR2 is FYNNEI. Trimming took off 7 bases at V and 0 bases at J, with 7 bases between the two ends. This CDR3 region has 12 residues.

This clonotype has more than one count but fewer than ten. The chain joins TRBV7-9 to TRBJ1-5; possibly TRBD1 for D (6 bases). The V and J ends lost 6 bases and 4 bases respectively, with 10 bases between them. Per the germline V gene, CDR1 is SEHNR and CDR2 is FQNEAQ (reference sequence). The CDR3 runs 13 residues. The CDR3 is CASSPTGNQPQHF. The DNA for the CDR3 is TGTGCCAGCAGTCCCACAGGGAATCAGCCCCAGCATTTT.

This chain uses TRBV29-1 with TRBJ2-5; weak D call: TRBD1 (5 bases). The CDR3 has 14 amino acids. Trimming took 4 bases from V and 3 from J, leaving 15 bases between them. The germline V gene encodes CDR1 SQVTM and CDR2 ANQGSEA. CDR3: CSVARTWPEETQYF. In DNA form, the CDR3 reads TGCAGCGTTGCCCGGACATGGCCAGAAGAGACCCAGTACTTC. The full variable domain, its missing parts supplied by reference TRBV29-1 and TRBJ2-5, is SAVISQKPSRDICQRGTSLTIQCQVDSQVTMMFWYRQQPGQSLTLIATANQGSEATYESGFVIDKFPISRPNLTFSTLTVSNMSPEDSSIYLCSVARTWPEETQYFGPGTRLLVL.

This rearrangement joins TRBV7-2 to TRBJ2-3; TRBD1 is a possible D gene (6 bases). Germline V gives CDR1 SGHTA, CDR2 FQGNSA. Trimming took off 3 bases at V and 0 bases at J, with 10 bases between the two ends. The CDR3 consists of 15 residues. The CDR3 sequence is CASSFPTGSTDTQYF. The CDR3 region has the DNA TGTGCCAGCAGCTTTCCCACAGGGAGCACAGATACGCAGTATTTT. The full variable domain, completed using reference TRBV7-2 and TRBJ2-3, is GAGVSQSPSNKVTEKGKDVELRCDPISGHTALYWYRQSLGQGLEFLIYFQGNSAPDKSGLPSDRFSAERTGGSVSTLTIQRTQQEDSAVYLCASSFPTGSTDTQYFGPGTRLTVL.

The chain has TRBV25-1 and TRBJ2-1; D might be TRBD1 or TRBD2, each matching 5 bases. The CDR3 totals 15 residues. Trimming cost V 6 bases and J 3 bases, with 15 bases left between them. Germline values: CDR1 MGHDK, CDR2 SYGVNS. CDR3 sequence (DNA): TGTGCCAGCAGGACGGGACCGCCGATCTACAATGAGCAGTTCTTC. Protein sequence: CASRTGPPIYNEQFF.

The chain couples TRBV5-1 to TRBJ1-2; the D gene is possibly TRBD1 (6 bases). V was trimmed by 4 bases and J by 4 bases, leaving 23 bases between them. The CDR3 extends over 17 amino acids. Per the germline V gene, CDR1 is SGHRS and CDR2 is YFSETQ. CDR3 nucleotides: TGCGCCAGCAGCGACCTTTTTTTCACCACAGGGTCCTATGGCTACACCTTC. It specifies CASSDLFFTTGSYGYTF. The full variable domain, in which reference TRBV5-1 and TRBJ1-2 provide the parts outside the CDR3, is KAGVTQTPRYLIKTRGQQVTLSCSPISGHRSVSWYQQTPGQGLQFLFEYFSETQRNKGNFPGRFSGRQFSNSRSEMNVSTLELGDSALYLCASSDLFFTTGSYGYTFGSGTRLTVV.

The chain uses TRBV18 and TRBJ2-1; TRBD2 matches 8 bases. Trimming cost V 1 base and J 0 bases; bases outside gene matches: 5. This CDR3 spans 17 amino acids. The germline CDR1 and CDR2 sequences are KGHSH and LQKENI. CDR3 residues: CASSPQRTSSSYNEQFF. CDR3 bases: TGTGCCAGCTCACCACAGCGGACTAGCAGCTCCTACAATGAGCAGTTCTTC. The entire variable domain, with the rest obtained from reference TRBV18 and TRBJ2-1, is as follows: NAGVMQNPRHLVRRRGQEARLRCSPMKGHSHVYWYRQLPEEGLKFMVYLQKENIIDESGMPKERFSAEFPKEGPSILRIQQVVRGDSAAYFCASSPQRTSSSYNEQFFGPGTRLTVL.

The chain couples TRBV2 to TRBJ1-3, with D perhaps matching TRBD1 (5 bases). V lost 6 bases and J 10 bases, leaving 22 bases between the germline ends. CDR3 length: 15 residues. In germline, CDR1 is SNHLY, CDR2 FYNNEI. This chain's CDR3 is CASSPPGTTSGTIYF. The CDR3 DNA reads TGTGCCAGCAGCCCCCCCGGGACCACCAGTGGAACCATATATTTT.

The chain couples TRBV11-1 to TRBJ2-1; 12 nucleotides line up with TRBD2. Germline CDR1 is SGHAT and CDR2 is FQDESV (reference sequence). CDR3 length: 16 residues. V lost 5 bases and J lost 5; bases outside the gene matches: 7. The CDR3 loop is CASSTLLAGGHNEQFF. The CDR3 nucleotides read TGTGCCAGCAGCACCTTACTAGCGGGGGGCCACAATGAGCAGTTCTTC.

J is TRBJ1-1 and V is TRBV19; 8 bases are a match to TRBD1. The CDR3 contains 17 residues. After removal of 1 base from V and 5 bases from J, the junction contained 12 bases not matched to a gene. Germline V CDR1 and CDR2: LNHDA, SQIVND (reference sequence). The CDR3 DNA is TGTGCCAGTAGTATAGGCAGGGGGCGCACGGGGTGGACTGAAGCTTTCTTT. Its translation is CASSIGRGRTGWTEAFF.

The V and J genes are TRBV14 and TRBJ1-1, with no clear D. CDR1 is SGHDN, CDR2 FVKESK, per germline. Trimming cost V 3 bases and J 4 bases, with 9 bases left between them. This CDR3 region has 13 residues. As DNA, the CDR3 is TGTGCCAGCAGCCACGACATCTTCACTGAAGCTTTCTTT. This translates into CASSHDIFTEAFF. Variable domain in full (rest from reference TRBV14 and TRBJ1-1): EAGVTQFPSHSVIEKGQTVTLRCDPISGHDNLYWYRRVMGKEIKFLLHFVKESKQDESGMPNNRFLAERTGGTYSTLKVQPAELEDSGVYFCASSHDIFTEAFFGQGTRLTVV.

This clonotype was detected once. The DNA of the CDR3 is TGCGCCAGCAGCTTCTCTAGCGGTATTTACAATGAGCAGTTCTTC. This sequence encodes CASSFSSGIYNEQFF. V and J are TRBV5-1 and TRBJ2-1; 7 nucleotides match TRBD2. Per the germline V gene, CDR1 is SGHRS and CDR2 is YFSETQ. The V gene end was trimmed by 2 bases and the J gene end by 4 bases; junction bases not matched to a gene: 6. The CDR3 loop spans 15 amino acids.

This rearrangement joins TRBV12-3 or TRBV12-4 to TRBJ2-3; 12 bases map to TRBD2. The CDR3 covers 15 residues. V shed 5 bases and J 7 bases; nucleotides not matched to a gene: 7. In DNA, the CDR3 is TGTGCCAGCAGTCCCACTAGCGGGGGGTTCCATACGCAGTATTTT. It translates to CASSPTSGGFHTQYF.

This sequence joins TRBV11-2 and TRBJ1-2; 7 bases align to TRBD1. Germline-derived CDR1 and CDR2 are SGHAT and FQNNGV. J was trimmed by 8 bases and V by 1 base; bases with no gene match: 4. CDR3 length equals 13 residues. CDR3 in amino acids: CASSLVRGSGYTF. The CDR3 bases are TGTGCCAGCAGCTTAGTCAGGGGGTCCGGCTACACCTTC. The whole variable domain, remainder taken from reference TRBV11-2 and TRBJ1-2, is EAGVAQSPRYKIIEKRQSVAFWCNPISGHATLYWYQQILGQGPKLLIQFQNNGVVDDSQLPKDRFSAERLKGVDSTLKIQPAKLEDSAVYLCASSLVRGSGYTFGSGTRLTVV.

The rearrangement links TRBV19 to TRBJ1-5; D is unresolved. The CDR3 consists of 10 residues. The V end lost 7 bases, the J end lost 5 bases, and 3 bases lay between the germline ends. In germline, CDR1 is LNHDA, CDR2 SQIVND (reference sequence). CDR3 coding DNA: TGTGCCAGTATAGATCAGCCCCAGCATTTT. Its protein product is CASIDQPQHF.

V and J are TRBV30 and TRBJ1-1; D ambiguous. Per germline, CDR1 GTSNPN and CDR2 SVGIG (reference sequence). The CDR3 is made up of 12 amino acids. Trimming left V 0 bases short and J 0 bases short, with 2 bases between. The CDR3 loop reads CAWSVVNTEAFF. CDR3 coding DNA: TGTGCCTGGAGTGTGGTGAACACTGAAGCTTTCTTT.

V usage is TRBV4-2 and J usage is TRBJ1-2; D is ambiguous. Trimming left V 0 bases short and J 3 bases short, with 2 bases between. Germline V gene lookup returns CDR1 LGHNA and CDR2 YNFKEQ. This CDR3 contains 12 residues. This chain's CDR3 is CASSQEDYGYTF. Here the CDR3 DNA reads TGTGCCAGCAGCCAAGAAGACTATGGCTACACCTTC.

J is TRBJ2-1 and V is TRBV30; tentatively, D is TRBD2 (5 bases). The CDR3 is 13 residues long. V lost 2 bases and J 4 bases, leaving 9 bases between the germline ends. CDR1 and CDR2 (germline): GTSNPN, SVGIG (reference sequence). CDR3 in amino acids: CAWSTGFYNEQFF. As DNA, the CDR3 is TGTGCCTGGAGTACGGGGTTTTACAATGAGCAGTTCTTC.